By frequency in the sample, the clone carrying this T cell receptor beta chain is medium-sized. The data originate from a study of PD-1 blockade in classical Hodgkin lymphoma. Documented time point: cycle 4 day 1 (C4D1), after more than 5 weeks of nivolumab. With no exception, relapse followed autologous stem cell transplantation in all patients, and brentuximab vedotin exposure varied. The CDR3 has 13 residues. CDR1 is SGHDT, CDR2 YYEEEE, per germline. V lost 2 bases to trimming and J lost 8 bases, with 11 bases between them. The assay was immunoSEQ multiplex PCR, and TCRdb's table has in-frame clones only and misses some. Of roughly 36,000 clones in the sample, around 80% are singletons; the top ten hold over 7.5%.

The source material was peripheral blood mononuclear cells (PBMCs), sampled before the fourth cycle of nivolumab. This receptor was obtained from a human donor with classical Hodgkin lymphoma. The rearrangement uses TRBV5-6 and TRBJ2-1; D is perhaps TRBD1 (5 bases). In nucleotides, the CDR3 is TGTGCCAGCAGCTTCCCAGGGCAAGATGAGCAGTTCTTC. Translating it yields CASSFPGQDEQFF.